Listed here are 4 T cell receptor beta chains from one sample, sequenced in a study of blood T cell repertoires in COVID-19. TCRdb's table, derived via immunoSEQ multiplex PCR, lists solely in-frame clones and lacks some. The repertoire holds approximately 270,000 clones, with about 90% as singletons. Sequenced material: PBMCs or T cells enriched from blood (not recorded which). Receptor source: a human donor in a cohort exposed to, infected with or recovered from COVID-19 (not recorded which). The donor label of this sample is uncertain.

The V call is TRBV27, the J call TRBJ1-5; 8 bases are a match to TRBD1. The CDR3 loop spans 15 amino acids. V shed 5 bases and J 4 bases; nucleotides not matched to a gene: 7. Germline assignment: CDR1 MNHEY and CDR2 SMNVEV (reference sequence). CDR3 sequence (DNA): TGTGCCAGCAGTGCTCGACAGGGGACAAATCAGCCCCAGCATTTT. Its translation: CASSARQGTNQPQHF.

The rearrangement links TRBV5-1 to TRBJ2-7; 8 bases are shared with TRBD1. Germline V gives CDR1 SGHRS, CDR2 YFSETQ. V shed 0 bases and J 5 bases; nucleotides not matched to a gene: 10. This CDR3 has 16 amino acids. The CDR3 DNA follows: TGCGCCAGCAGCTTGGCACTGACCCAGGGGGCGGACGAGCAGTACTTC. Protein sequence: CASSLALTQGADEQYF.

This chain joins TRBV7-9 and TRBJ1-4; TRBD1 is a possible D gene (6 bases). The CDR3 extends over 14 amino acids. Trimming stripped 5 bases from V and 4 bases from J, with 11 bases between. CDR1 and CDR2 (germline): SEHNR, FQNEAQ (reference sequence). The CDR3 DNA follows: TGTGCCAGCAGCCCACAGGGCAATAATGAAAAACTGTTTTTT. It encodes CASSPQGNNEKLFF.

The gene calls are TRBV18 and TRBJ2-3, with 12 positions matching TRBD2. V lost 5 bases and J lost 2; bases outside the gene matches: 11. Per the germline V gene, CDR1 is KGHSH and CDR2 is LQKENI. CDR3 length: 18 residues. The CDR3 region has the DNA TGTGCCAGCTCATCCCTCCGACTAGCGGGGGCCTCCACAGATACGCAGTATTTT. Translation: CASSSLRLAGASTDTQYF.